What follows are 31 T cell receptor beta chains derived from one specimen sequenced in a study of neoadjuvant anti-PD-1 for oral cavity cancer. The table came from immunoSEQ multiplex PCR; TCRdb's copy has only in-frame clones and leaves some out. Of approximately 67,000 clones listed, about four fifths are singletons. Sequenced here: PBMCs, sampled before nivolumab (anti-PD-1) treatment. Receptor source: a person aged 40 to 85 with oral cavity squamous cell carcinoma.

This sequence joins TRBV30 and TRBJ1-3; D not resolved. The germline gives CDR1 GTSNPN, CDR2 SVGIG (reference sequence). V was cut by 0 bases and J by 2 bases, with 14 bases left in between. This CDR3 spans 16 amino acids. Here the CDR3 reads CAWSVESVLTGNTIYF. The CDR3, as DNA: TGTGCCTGGAGTGTAGAGTCCGTTCTCACTGGAAACACCATATATTTT.

The chain recombines TRBV10-3 with TRBJ2-5; D ambiguous. This CDR3 is 10 amino acids long. The V gene lost 8 bases and the J gene lost 2 bases, with 3 bases spanning the gap. Germline loops: CDR1 ENHRY, CDR2 SYGVKD. CDR3 in DNA: TGTGCCATCGGGCAAGAGACCCAGTACTTC. This translates into CAIGQETQYF.

J is TRBJ2-2 and V is TRBV10-3; D not resolved. Trimming removed 2 bases at V and 6 bases at J, with 16 bases between. The germline V gene has CDR1 ENHRY and CDR2 SYGVKD. CDR3 size: 16 residues. The CDR3 protein is CAISEGFRSSAGELFF. CDR3 nucleotide sequence: TGTGCCATCAGTGAGGGGTTTCGGAGTTCGGCCGGGGAGCTGTTTTTT.

The table lists this clone with a few counts. The V and J genes are TRBV10-3 and TRBJ1-1; D uncertain. Germline CDR1 is ENHRY and CDR2 is SYGVKD. V lost 5 bases and J lost 2, with 12 bases in between. CDR3 length: 14 residues. In DNA form, the CDR3 reads TGTGCCATCAGTATCACGGTACAAAACACTGAAGCTTTCTTT. Amino acids: CAISITVQNTEAFF.

The chain employs TRBV15 and TRBJ1-4, with unresolved D. Germline CDR1 reads LNHNV; CDR2 reads YYDKDF (reference sequence). The CDR3 loop spans 14 amino acids. Trimming left V 3 bases short and J 8 bases short, with 13 bases between. CDR3 amino acids: CATSRSTQREKLFF. The DNA of the CDR3 is TGTGCCACCAGCAGGAGTACCCAGCGGGAAAAACTGTTTTTT.

The chain is built from TRBV19 and TRBJ2-7; 10 positions agree with TRBD1. This CDR3 comprises 15 residues. Germline CDR1 is LNHDA and CDR2 is SQIVND (reference sequence). J gave up 3 bases and V 3 bases, and 5 bases lay outside the gene matches. The CDR3 nucleotides are TGTGCCAGTAGTATGTCGGGACAGGGGAACTACGAGCAGTACTTC. It translates to CASSMSGQGNYEQYF.

The chain uses TRBV7-8 and TRBJ2-2; possible D gene TRBD1, 5 bases. V shed 4 bases and J shed 7 bases, with 19 bases lying between them. The CDR3 length is 16 residues. CDR1 and CDR2 (germline): SGHVS, FQNEAQ. In nucleotides, the CDR3 is TGTGCCAGCAGCTCCCGGTTTGGCAGGGTTGTCGGGGAGCTGTTTTTT. Translating it yields CASSSRFGRVVGELFF. Full variable domain (rest looked up from reference TRBV7-8 and TRBJ2-2): GAGVSQSPRYKVAKRGQDVALRCDPISGHVSLFWYQQALGQGPEFLTYFQNEAQLDKSGLPSDRFFAERPEGSVSTLKIQRTQQEDSAVYLCASSSRFGRVVGELFFGEGSRLTVL.

The V call is TRBV27, the J call TRBJ2-7; D is undetermined. CDR3 length equals 13 residues. The germline CDR1 and CDR2 sequences are MNHEY and SMNVEV (reference sequence). Trimming removed 2 bases at V and 5 bases at J, with 10 bases between. As DNA, the CDR3 is TGTGCCAGCAGTTTACAGGTTTTAAACGAGCAGTACTTC. Translated, it gives CASSLQVLNEQYF.

The chain joins TRBV28 to TRBJ2-1; unclear D gene. The V end was cut by 7 bases, the J end by 0 bases, with 10 bases between. The CDR3 sequence is 14 residues long. Germline V lookup: CDR1 MDHEN, CDR2 SYDVKM. The CDR3, as DNA: TGTGCCAGCACCGGAAGGAGCTCCTACAATGAGCAGTTCTTC. Its translation is CASTGRSSYNEQFF.

With respect to this clone: Other nucleotide sequences in the sample specify the same CDR3. This rearrangement joins TRBV2 to TRBJ1-3; no definite D call. Germline assignment: CDR1 SNHLY and CDR2 FYNNEI. Trimming cost V 1 base and J 0 bases, with 10 bases left between them. CDR3 length: 16 residues. The CDR3 nucleotides are TGTGCCAGCAGTGAAGGGACCGGGAACTCTGGAAACACCATATATTTT. Amino acid sequence: CASSEGTGNSGNTIYF.

The chain is built from TRBV25-1 and TRBJ2-3; 7 nucleotides align to TRBD2. V lost 4 bases, J lost 1 base, and 11 bases stayed unmatched. Germline assignment: CDR1 MGHDK and CDR2 SYGVNS. This CDR3 is built from 17 residues. In DNA form, the CDR3 reads TGTGCCAGCAGTGCTCTGGGGGGGACGCGGCGCACAGATACGCAGTATTTT. Amino acid sequence: CASSALGGTRRTDTQYF. Full variable domain (missing parts from reference TRBV25-1 and TRBJ2-3): EADIYQTPRYLVIGTGKKITLECSQTMGHDKMYWYQQDPGMELHLIHYSYGVNSTEKGDLSSESTVSRIRTEHFPLTLESARPSHTSQYLCASSALGGTRRTDTQYFGPGTRLTVL.

This clone has a single count. V is TRBV6-1 and J is TRBJ2-1; 9 bases line up with TRBD1. The CDR3 spans 15 residues. Germline CDR1 is MNHNS and CDR2 is SASEGT. The V and J ends lost 6 bases and 6 bases, in that order; junction bases with no gene match: 9. The CDR3 DNA reads TGTGCCAGCAGCCGGCCGGGACAGGGATCCAATGAGCAGTTCTTC. It yields the protein CASSRPGQGSNEQFF.

The chain couples TRBV28 to TRBJ1-2; TRBD1 matches 7 bases. Germline values: CDR1 MDHEN, CDR2 SYDVKM. The junction had 12 bases not matched to a gene; V was cut back by 7 bases and J by 4 bases. There are 15 residues in the CDR3. CDR3 coding DNA: TGTGCCAGCATCCCAGGGGGAGGGGGGAGCTATGGCTACACCTTC. It translates to CASIPGGGGSYGYTF.

The CDR3 protein is CASSETNRRVAFF. The CDR3 region has the DNA TGTGCCAGCAGTGAGACCAATAGGCGGGTAGCTTTCTTT. The chain couples TRBV2 to TRBJ1-1; no firm D call. The ends were cut back, 3 bases at V and 10 bases at J, with 15 bases in the middle. In germline, CDR1 is SNHLY, CDR2 FYNNEI. The CDR3 spans 13 residues.

The chain has TRBV30 and TRBJ1-2; no definite D call. The V and J ends lost 2 bases and 3 bases respectively, with 13 bases between them. The CDR3 runs to 14 residues. CDR1 is GTSNPN and CDR2 is SVGIG in the germline V gene (reference sequence). The chain's CDR3 is CAWSQSWFDYGYTF. The CDR3 nucleotides read TGTGCCTGGAGTCAGTCATGGTTTGACTATGGCTACACCTTC.

The chain is built from TRBV10-2 and TRBJ1-1; possible D gene TRBD1, 6 bases. V was clipped by 5 bases and J by 4 bases, with 8 bases between them. The germline V gene has CDR1 WSHSY and CDR2 SAAADI. This CDR3 spans 12 amino acids. CDR3 nucleotides: TGCGCCAGCAGTAGGACAGCCACTGAAGCTTTCTTT. Translation gives CASSRTATEAFF.

The genes are TRBV9 and TRBJ1-2; D might be TRBD1 (5 bases). Trimming left V 3 bases short and J 0 bases short, with 6 bases between. The CDR3 is 13 amino acids. Germline CDR1 and CDR2: SGDLS and YYNGEE. CDR3 nucleotides: TGTGCCAGCAGCGGACAGACTAACTATGGCTACACCTTC. It translates to CASSGQTNYGYTF.

DNA of the CDR3: TGTGCCAGCTCACCCAGGGGACCCTTGGGCTACGAGCAGTACTTC. Amino acid sequence: CASSPRGPLGYEQYF. The rearrangement links TRBV18 to TRBJ2-7; tentatively, D is TRBD1 (6 bases). Germline V lookup: CDR1 KGHSH, CDR2 LQKENI. The CDR3 is 15 amino acids. With 3 bases removed from V and 3 bases from J, the gap between germline ends came to 15 bases.

The rearrangement uses TRBV4-2 and TRBJ2-7; 7 nucleotides line up with TRBD1. CDR3 length: 17 residues. Germline trimming cut 0 bases from V and 3 bases from J; bases unmatched to any gene: 11. The germline V gene has CDR1 LGHNA and CDR2 YNFKEQ. The CDR3 loop is CASSQEPLGQAIYEQYF. CDR3 bases: TGTGCCAGCAGCCAAGAGCCCTTAGGACAGGCTATCTACGAGCAGTACTTC.

This clone was observed a handful of times. This chain joins TRBV29-1 and TRBJ2-5; no definite D call. V lost 3 bases, J lost 4 bases, and 15 bases lay in between. The CDR3 is made up of 14 amino acids. In germline, CDR1 is SQVTM, CDR2 ANQGSEA. The CDR3 DNA reads TGCAGCGTTGACGTTTGGCAGCGACCAGAGACCCAGTACTTC. Its protein product is CSVDVWQRPETQYF.

A few counts support this clone. The gene calls are TRBV5-5 and TRBJ1-2; 7 nucleotides match TRBD1. CDR3 length: 17 amino acids. Germline V lookup: CDR1 SGHKS, CDR2 YYEKEE (reference sequence). After removal of 3 bases from V and 0 bases from J, the junction contained 11 bases not matched to a gene. CDR3 nucleotides: TGTGCCAGCAGCTCATTATTAGGACAGGCCCCTAACTATGGCTACACCTTC. Amino acids: CASSSLLGQAPNYGYTF.

The rearrangement uses TRBV19 and TRBJ2-7, with D unclear. The CDR3 loop spans 14 amino acids. Germline V CDR1 and CDR2: LNHDA, SQIVND (reference sequence). Trimming cost V 4 bases and J 1 base, with 11 bases left between them. This chain's CDR3 is CASSKFGTSYEQYF. For the CDR3, the DNA is TGTGCCAGTAGTAAGTTCGGCACATCCTACGAGCAGTACTTC.

The chain joins TRBV6-1 to TRBJ1-5; no clear D gene. Trimming removed 7 bases from V and 6 bases from J, with 19 bases in between. Germline CDR1 is MNHNS and CDR2 is SASEGT. The CDR3 has 15 amino acids. Here the CDR3 reads CASKTGPQSFQPQHF. In DNA form, the CDR3 reads TGTGCCAGCAAAACCGGTCCTCAATCTTTTCAGCCCCAGCATTTT.

This clone was found once. CDR3 region: CASSLVASGRGEQFF. For the CDR3, the DNA is TGTGCCAGCAGCCTAGTGGCTAGCGGGAGGGGTGAGCAGTTCTTC. The genes are TRBV7-2 and TRBJ2-1; 12 nucleotides agree with TRBD2. The CDR3 is 15 residues long. V lost 5 bases and J lost 9; bases outside the gene matches: 8. In germline, CDR1 is SGHTA, CDR2 FQGNSA.

V gene TRBV2 combines with J gene TRBJ1-3, with a tentative D call TRBD1 (5 bases). The CDR3 has 18 amino acids. Germline V CDR1 and CDR2: SNHLY, FYNNEI. The V gene lost 2 bases and the J gene lost 4 bases, with 21 bases spanning the gap. The CDR3 protein is CASSEPALKRSGGNTIYF. The CDR3 DNA sequence: TGTGCCAGCAGTGAACCGGCGTTAAAGCGTTCAGGGGGAAACACCATATATTTT.

The chain is built from TRBV4-2 and TRBJ1-1, with D hard to call. The CDR3 is made up of 12 amino acids. V was pared by 5 bases and J by 4 bases, with 8 bases between. Germline V gives CDR1 LGHNA, CDR2 YNFKEQ. CDR3 region: CASSSPRTEAFF. CDR3 nucleotides: TGTGCCAGCAGCTCCCCACGCACTGAAGCTTTCTTT.

In its sample, this clone was seen once. This chain joins TRBV19 and TRBJ1-5; D gene uncertain. The CDR3 extends over 14 amino acids. Trimming cost V 1 base and J 4 bases, with 8 bases left between them. Germline CDR1 is LNHDA and CDR2 is SQIVND (reference sequence). The CDR3 reads CASSIGNGNQPQHF. The CDR3 bases are TGTGCCAGTAGTATAGGTAACGGTAATCAGCCCCAGCATTTT.

The gene calls are TRBV5-1 and TRBJ1-4, with 7 bases identical to TRBD1. The CDR3 runs 17 residues. The germline V gene has CDR1 SGHRS and CDR2 YFSETQ. With V trimmed by 0 bases and J by 7 bases, 12 bases remained unmatched. CDR3 amino acids: CASSLGGQSALSEKLFF. CDR3 nucleotides: TGCGCCAGCAGCTTGGGGGGACAGAGCGCCCTTTCTGAAAAACTGTTTTTT.

The V and J genes are TRBV5-1 and TRBJ1-1; 8 bases align to TRBD1. The germline gives CDR1 SGHRS, CDR2 YFSETQ. CDR3 length: 15 residues. The ends lost 2 bases at V and 0 bases at J; junction bases unmatched: 3. The CDR3 here is CASSLVQGVNTEAFF. CDR3 DNA: TGCGCCAGCAGCTTAGTACAGGGGGTGAACACTGAAGCTTTCTTT.

V and J are TRBV7-3 and TRBJ2-1, with D tentatively TRBD1 or TRBD2 (5 bases each). Germline CDR1 and CDR2: SGHTA and FQGTGA. The CDR3 is made up of 13 amino acids. Trimming left V 5 bases short and J 10 bases short, with 15 bases between. As DNA, the CDR3 is TGTGCCAGCAGCCCTCCCTCGGGACGCGAGCAGTTCTTC. Translating gives CASSPPSGREQFF.

The J gene is TRBJ2-1, the V gene TRBV10-2; the match to TRBD2 covers 9 bases. After removal of 8 bases from V and 8 bases from J, the junction contained 7 bases not matched to a gene. Germline V gene lookup returns CDR1 WSHSY and CDR2 SAAADI. The CDR3 is 13 residues long. CDR3 DNA sequence: TGCGCCAGCCGGGATAGCGGGGGATATGAGCAGTTCTTC. Translating it yields CASRDSGGYEQFF.